The 7 T cell receptor beta chains below all came from one sample that was sequenced in a study of response to subunit inactivated influenza vaccine. Each CDR3 protein gets one entry after TCRdb re-called the RT-PCR reads with MiXCR. The data hold around 650,000 distinct CDR3 sequences, with 15% to 18% observed a single time. The starting material was PBMCs from blood, obtained 11 to 12 days after vaccination. All receptors come from a man in his fifties or sixties who received an inactivated influenza vaccine.

The CDR3 loop is CASSPRDFAGTDTQYF. For the CDR3, the DNA is TGTGCCAGCAGCCCCAGGGACTTCGCGGGCACAGATACGCAGTATTTT. The V and J genes are TRBV7-2 and TRBJ2-3; tentatively, D is TRBD2 (6 bases). Germline V CDR1 and CDR2: SGHTA, FQGNSA. This CDR3 has 16 amino acids. Trimming shortened V by 5 bases and J by 1 base, and 16 bases separated the two germline ends.

The table lists this clonotype with many counts. The chain uses TRBV7-3 and TRBJ1-6, with TRBD1 matching 12 bases. J lost 10 bases, V lost 5 bases, and 3 bases had no gene match. The germline V gene encodes CDR1 SGHTA and CDR2 FQGTGA. The CDR3 is 14 amino acids. In nucleotides, the CDR3 is TGTGCCAGCAGCGCCGGGACAGGGGGCTCACCCCTCCACTTT. Translated: CASSAGTGGSPLHF.

This clonotype has at least ten counts. The chain couples TRBV5-1 to TRBJ2-2, with TRBD1 as a possible D gene (5 bases). CDR3 length: 14 residues. Germline-derived CDR1 and CDR2 are SGHRS and YFSETQ. Trimming shortened V by 0 bases and J by 4 bases, and 7 bases separated the two germline ends. Written as DNA, the CDR3 is TGCGCCAGCAGCTTGGGGGGCGGCACCGGGGAGCTGTTTTTT. Translating it yields CASSLGGGTGELFF. The full variable domain, with the rest looked up from reference TRBV5-1 and TRBJ2-2, is KAGVTQTPRYLIKTRGQQVTLSCSPISGHRSVSWYQQTPGQGLQFLFEYFSETQRNKGNFPGRFSGRQFSNSRSEMNVSTLELGDSALYLCASSLGGGTGELFFGEGSRLTVL.

At least ten counts were recorded for this clonotype. V usage is TRBV12-3 or TRBV12-4 and J usage is TRBJ2-5; D is uncertain. The CDR3 consists of 17 residues. V was cut by 3 bases and J by 0 bases, with 17 bases left in between. CDR3 sequence: CASSFKAATGDQETQYF. The CDR3, as DNA: TGTGCCAGCAGTTTCAAAGCAGCCACTGGAGACCAAGAGACCCAGTACTTC.

Concerning this clonotype: One end of the junction fails to match germline, which may point to a read error. The chain recombines TRBV7-3 with TRBJ2-1, with 12 bases matching TRBD1. Germline V gene data show CDR1 as SGHTA and CDR2 as FQGTGA. There are 14 residues in the CDR3. CDR3 DNA sequence: TGTGCCAGCAGCCCGGGACAGGGGGCCGATGAGCAGTGCTTC. The encoded protein is CASSPGQGADEQCF.

The chain has TRBV10-3 and TRBJ2-7, with TRBD1 identical over 10 bases. This CDR3 contains 14 residues. Germline V gene data show CDR1 as ENHRY and CDR2 as SYGVKD. J lost 0 bases, V lost 8 bases, and 4 bases had no gene match. CDR3 coding DNA: TGTGCCATCGGTGGACAGGGGGGCTCCTACGAGCAGTACTTC. Translated, it gives CAIGGQGGSYEQYF.

This clonotype was seen ten or more times. J is TRBJ2-3 and V is TRBV7-2; unclear D gene. Germline CDR1 and CDR2: SGHTA and FQGNSA. The CDR3 has 16 amino acids. V lost 2 bases and J 3 bases, leaving 15 bases between the germline ends. The CDR3 region has the DNA TGTGCCAGCAGCTTAAATTTCCTTAGATTGACAGATACGCAGTATTTT. Translation gives CASSLNFLRLTDTQYF.